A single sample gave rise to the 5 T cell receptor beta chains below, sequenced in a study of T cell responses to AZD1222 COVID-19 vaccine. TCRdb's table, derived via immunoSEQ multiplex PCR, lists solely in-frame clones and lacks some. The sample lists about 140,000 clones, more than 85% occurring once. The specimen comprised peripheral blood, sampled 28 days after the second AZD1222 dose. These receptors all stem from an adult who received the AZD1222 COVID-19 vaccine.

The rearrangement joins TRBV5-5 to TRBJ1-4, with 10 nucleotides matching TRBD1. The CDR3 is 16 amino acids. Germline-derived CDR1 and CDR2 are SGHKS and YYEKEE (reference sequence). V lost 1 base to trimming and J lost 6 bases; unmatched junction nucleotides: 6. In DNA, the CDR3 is TGTGCCAGCAGCTTGAACGCCGGGACAGGGGATGAAAAACTGTTTTTT. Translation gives CASSLNAGTGDEKLFF. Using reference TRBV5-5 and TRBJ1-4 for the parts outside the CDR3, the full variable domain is DAGVTQSPTHLIKTRGQQVTLRCSPISGHKSVSWYQQVLGQGPQFIFQYYEKEERGRGNFPDRFSARQFPNYSSELNVNALLLGDSALYLCASSLNAGTGDEKLFFGSGTQLSVL.

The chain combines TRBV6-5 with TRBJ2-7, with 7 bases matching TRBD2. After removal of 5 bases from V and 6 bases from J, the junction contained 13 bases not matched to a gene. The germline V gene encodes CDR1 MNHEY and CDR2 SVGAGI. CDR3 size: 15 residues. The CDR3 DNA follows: TGTGCCAGCAGTACCACCGGGACTACCGTCGCCGAGCAGTACTTC. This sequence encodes CASSTTGTTVAEQYF.

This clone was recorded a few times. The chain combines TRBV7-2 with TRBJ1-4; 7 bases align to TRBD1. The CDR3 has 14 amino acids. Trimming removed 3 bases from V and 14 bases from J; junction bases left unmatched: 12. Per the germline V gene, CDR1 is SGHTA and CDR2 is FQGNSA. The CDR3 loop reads CASSLNNRQGNLFF. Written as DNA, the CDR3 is TGTGCCAGCAGCTTGAACAATCGACAGGGAAACCTGTTTTTT.

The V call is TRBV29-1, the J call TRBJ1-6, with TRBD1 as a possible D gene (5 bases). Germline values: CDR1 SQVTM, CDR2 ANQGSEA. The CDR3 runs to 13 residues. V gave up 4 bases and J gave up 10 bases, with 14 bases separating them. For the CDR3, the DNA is TGCAGCGTTGGGGCCAGGGAAGGGTCACCCCTCCACTTT. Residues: CSVGAREGSPLHF.

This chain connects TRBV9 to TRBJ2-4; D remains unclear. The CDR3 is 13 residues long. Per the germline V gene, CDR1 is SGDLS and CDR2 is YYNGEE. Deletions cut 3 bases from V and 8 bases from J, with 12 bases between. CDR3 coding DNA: TGTGCCAGCAGCGCTACCGGTTACGACATTCAGTACTTC. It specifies CASSATGYDIQYF.